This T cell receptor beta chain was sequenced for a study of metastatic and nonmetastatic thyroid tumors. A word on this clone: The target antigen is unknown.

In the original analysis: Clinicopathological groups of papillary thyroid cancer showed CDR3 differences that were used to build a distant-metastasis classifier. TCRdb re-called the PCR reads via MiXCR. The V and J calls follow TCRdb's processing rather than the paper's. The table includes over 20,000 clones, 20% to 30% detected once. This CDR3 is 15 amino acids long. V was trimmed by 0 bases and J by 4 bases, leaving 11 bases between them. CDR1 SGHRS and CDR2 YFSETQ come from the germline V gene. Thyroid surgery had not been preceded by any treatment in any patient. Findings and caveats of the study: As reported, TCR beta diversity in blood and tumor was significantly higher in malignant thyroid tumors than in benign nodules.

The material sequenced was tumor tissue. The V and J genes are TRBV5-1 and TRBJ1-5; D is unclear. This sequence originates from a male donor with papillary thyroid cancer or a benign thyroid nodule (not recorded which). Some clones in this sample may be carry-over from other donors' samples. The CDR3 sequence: CASSLDLQWNQPQHF. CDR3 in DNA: TGCGCCAGCAGCTTGGACCTACAGTGGAATCAGCCCCAGCATTTT.